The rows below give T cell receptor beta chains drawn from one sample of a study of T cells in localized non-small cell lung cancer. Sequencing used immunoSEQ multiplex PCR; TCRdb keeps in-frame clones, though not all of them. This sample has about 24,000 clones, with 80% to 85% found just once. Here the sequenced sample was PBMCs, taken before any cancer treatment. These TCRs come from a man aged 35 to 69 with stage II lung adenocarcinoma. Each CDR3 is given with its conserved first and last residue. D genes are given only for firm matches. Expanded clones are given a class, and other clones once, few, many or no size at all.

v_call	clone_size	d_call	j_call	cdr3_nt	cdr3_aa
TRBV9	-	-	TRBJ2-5	TGTGCCAGCAGCGTAGTAATCAGGTCTCGGGAGACCCAGTACTTC	CASSVVIRSRETQYF
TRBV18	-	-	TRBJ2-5	TGTGCCAGCTCACCACCGGTAAGAGAGACCCAGTACTTC	CASSPPVRETQYF
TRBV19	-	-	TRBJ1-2	TGTGCCAGTAGTAGGGAGGTCGGCTATGGCTACACCTTC	CASSREVGYGYTF
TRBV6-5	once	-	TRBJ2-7	TGTGCCAGCAGTTTCGCCCCGGGGTACGAGCAGTACTTC	CASSFAPGYEQYF
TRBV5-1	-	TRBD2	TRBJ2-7	TGCGCCAGCAGCTTGACTAGCGGCTACGAGCAGTACTTC	CASSLTSGYEQYF
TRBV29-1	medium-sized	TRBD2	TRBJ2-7	TGCAGCGTTGAGCTAGCGGGAGGAGGCGAGCAGTACTTC	CSVELAGGGEQYF
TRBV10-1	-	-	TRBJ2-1	TGTGCCATCAGCCTTGGCAATGAGCAGTTCTTC	CAISLGNEQFF
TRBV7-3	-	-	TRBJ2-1	TGTGCCAGCAGCTTAGGTCTGGAGGGATACAATGAGCAGTTCTTC	CASSLGLEGYNEQFF
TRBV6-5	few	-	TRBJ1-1	TGTGCCAGCAGCCACCCTTCTGATAAGGGGCGAGCTTTCTTT	CASSHPSDKGRAFF
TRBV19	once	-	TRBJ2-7	TGTGCCAGTAGTCCCGGGTCCTACGAGCAGTACTTC	CASSPGSYEQYF
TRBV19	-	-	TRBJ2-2	TGTGCCAGTAGTGCCGGGGGGCGGCGGACCGGGGAGCTGTTTTTT	CASSAGGRRTGELFF
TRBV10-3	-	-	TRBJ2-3	TGTGCCATCAGTGAGTCGAGTAAGAACTCCCGCACGAATTTT	CAISESSKNSRTNF
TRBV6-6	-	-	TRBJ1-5	TGTGCCAGCAGTTACTCGACACCGGATTATCAGCCCCAGCATTTT	CASSYSTPDYQPQHF
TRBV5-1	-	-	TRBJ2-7	TGCGCCAGCAGTTCATTCGGGGAAGAGCAGTACTTC	CASSSFGEEQYF
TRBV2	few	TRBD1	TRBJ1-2	TGTGCCAGCAGTGTGTTACAGGGGGGTAACTATGGCTACACCTTC	CASSVLQGGNYGYTF
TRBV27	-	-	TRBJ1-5	TGTGCCAGCAGTTTAGGCAGCAATCAGCCCCAGCATTTT	CASSLGSNQPQHF
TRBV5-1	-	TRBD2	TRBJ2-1	TGCGCCAGCGGATTAAGCGGGGGCTCGGGGGATGAGCAGTTCTTC	CASGLSGGSGDEQFF
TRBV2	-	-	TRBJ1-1	TGTGCCAGCATTGTTTACGGAGGAAACACTGAAGCTTTCTTT	CASIVYGGNTEAFF
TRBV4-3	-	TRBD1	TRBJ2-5	TGCGCCAGCAGCCTAGGGACAGGGCAAGAGACCCAGTACTTC	CASSLGTGQETQYF
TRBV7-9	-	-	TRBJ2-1	TGTGCCAGCAGCTTCCCCGGGACTCAGGAGTTCTTC	CASSFPGTQEFF
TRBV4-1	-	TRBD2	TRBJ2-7	TGCGCCAGCAGCCAGGAAGGGACTAGTTCCGACGAGCAGTACTTC	CASSQEGTSSDEQYF
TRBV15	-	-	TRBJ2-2	TGTGCCACCAGCAGAGCCACTGCAGAGGCTCGGGAGCTGTTTTTT	CATSRATAEARELFF
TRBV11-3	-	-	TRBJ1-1	TGTGCCAGCAGCTCGGTGGGGCGCCAAGCTTTCTTT	CASSSVGRQAFF
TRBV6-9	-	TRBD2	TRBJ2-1	TGTGCCAGCAGGCTTAGCGGGGGGGCCGACAATGAGCAGTTCTTC	CASRLSGGADNEQFF
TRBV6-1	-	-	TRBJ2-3	TGTGCCAGCAGCCCAGGGATGAGGACAGATACGCAGTATTTT	CASSPGMRTDTQYF
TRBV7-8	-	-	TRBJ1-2	TGTGCCAGCAGCCCTACTGAGAATAGCTTTTTAGGCTACACCTTC	CASSPTENSFLGYTF
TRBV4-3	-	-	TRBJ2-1	TGCGCCAGCAGCCAAGATATGGGGAATGAGCAGTTCTTC	CASSQDMGNEQFF
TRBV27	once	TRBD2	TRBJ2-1	TGTGCCAGCACCCGAGGCGGCGCGGCTAGCGGGAGGAATGAGCAGTTCTTC	CASTRGGAASGRNEQFF
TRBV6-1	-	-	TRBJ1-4	TGTGCCAGCAGTGAAGCGCGGAACCCAACTAATGAAAAACTGTTTTTT	CASSEARNPTNEKLFF
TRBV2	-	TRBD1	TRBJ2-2	TGTGCCAGCAGCGGACAGGGTAGGAACACCGGGGAGCTGTTTTTT	CASSGQGRNTGELFF
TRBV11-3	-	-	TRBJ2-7	TGTGCCAGCAGCCTCCGACAGTCCTACGAGCAGTACTTC	CASSLRQSYEQYF
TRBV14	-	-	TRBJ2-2	TGTGCCAGCAGCCCTTGGCTTGGCCCCGGGGAGCTGTTTTTT	CASSPWLGPGELFF
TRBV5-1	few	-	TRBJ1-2	TGCGCCAGCAGCTTTGAGGGCCCCGGCTATGGCTACACCTTC	CASSFEGPGYGYTF
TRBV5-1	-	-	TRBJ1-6	TGCGCCAGCAGCACGGACAGTAATTCACCCCTCCACTTT	CASSTDSNSPLHF
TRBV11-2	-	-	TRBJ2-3	TGTGCCAGCAGCCGGCAGTACCCCGGCACAGATACGCAGTATTTT	CASSRQYPGTDTQYF
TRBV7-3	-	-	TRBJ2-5	TGTGCCAGCAGCTTAGTAAAGGCGTCTGGCGGGACCCAGTACTTC	CASSLVKASGGTQYF
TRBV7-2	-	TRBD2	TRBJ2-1	TGTGCCAGCAGCTTAGGTAGCGGGAGCTACAATGAGCAGTTCTTC	CASSLGSGSYNEQFF
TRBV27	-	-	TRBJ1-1	TGTGCCAGCAGCAGCGGGACCACCAAAGCTTTCTTT	CASSSGTTKAFF
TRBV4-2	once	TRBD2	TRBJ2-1	TGTGCCAGCAGCGGAGCGGGGAGCTCCTACAATGAGCAGTTCTTC	CASSGAGSSYNEQFF
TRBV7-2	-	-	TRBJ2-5	TGTGCCAGCAGCTTTTACGGGACGGGCCAAGAGACCCAGTACTTC	CASSFYGTGQETQYF
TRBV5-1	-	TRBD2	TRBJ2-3	TGCGCCAGCAGCTCCTGGGGGGGAGCAGATACGCAGTATTTT	CASSSWGGADTQYF
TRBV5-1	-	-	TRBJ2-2	TGCGCCAGCATAGGTTACACCGGGGAGCTGTTTTTT	CASIGYTGELFF
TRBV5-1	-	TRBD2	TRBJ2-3	TGCGCCAGCAGCTTGGGGCTAGCGGTAGATACGCAGTATTTT	CASSLGLAVDTQYF
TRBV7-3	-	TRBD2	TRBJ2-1	TGTGCCAGCAGCCCCGGTACTAGCGGGGGTACGGGTGGTGTGCAGTTCTTC	CASSPGTSGGTGGVQFF
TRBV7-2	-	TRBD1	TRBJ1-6	TGTGCCAGCAGCCTACAGGGGGCAGTGAATTCACCCCTCCACTTT	CASSLQGAVNSPLHF
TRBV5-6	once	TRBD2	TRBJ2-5	TGTGCCAGCAGCTTCGGGGGGGAAGAGACCCAGTACTTC	CASSFGGEETQYF
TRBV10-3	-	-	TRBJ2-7	TGTGCCATCAGCCGAGGCAGAGACTCCTACGAGCAGTACTTC	CAISRGRDSYEQYF